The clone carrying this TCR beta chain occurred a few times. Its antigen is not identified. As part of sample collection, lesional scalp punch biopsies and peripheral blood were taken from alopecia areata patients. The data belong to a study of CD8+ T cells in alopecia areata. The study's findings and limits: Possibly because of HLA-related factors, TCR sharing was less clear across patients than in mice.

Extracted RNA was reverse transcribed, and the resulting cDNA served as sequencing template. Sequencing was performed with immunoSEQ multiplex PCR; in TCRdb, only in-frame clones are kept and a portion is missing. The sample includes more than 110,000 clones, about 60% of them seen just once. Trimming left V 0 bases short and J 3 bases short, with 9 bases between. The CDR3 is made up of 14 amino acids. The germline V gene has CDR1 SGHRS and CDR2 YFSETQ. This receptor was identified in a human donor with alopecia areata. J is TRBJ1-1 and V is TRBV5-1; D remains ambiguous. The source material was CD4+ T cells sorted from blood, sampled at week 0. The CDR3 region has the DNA TGCGCCAGCAGCTTGGATTCCGGGGACACTGAAGCTTTCTTT. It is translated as CASSLDSGDTEAFF.